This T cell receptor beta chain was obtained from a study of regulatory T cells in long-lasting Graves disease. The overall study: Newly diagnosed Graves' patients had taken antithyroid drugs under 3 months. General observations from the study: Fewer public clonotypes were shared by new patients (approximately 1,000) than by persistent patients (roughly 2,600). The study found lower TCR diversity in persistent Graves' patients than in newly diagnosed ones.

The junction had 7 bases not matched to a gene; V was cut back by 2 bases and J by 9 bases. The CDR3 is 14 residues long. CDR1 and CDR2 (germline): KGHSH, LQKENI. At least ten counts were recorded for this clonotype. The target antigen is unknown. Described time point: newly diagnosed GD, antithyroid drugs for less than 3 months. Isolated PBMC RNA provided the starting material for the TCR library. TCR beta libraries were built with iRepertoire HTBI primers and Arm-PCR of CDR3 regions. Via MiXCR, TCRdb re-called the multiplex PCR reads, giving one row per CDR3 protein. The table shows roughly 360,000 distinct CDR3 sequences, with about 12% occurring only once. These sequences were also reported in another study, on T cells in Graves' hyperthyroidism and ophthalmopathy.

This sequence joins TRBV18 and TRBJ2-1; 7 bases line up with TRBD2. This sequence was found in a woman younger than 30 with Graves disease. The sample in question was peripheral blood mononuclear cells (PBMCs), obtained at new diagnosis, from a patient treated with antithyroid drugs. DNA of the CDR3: TGTGCCAGCTCACCATCGGCGGGAGTGGGTGAGCAGTTCTTC. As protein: CASSPSAGVGEQFF.